Listed below are T cell receptor beta chains from one sample, sequenced in a study of control samples from healthy donors and cancer patients. Produced via immunoSEQ multiplex PCR; TCRdb's table is partial and in-frame only. The sample holds roughly 170,000 clones, approximately 92% seen once. Specimen: blood. These receptors originate from a young man in good health. The CDR3 runs from the conserved cysteine through the conserved F or W. A D gene is named only where the DNA matches it firmly. For some rows the clone size is stated as once, few or many, or as a class when expanded; others skip it.

TRBD2 | TRBJ2-7 | once | TRBV10-1 | 14 | CASGIAGISYEQYF | TGCGCCAGCGGAATAGCGGGGATATCCTACGAGCAGTACTTC
. | TRBJ2-2 | . | TRBV30 | 15 | CAWSTGDGETGELFF | TGTGCCTGGAGTACGGGGGATGGGGAAACCGGGGAGCTGTTTTTT
. | TRBJ1-1 | . | TRBV7-2 | 11 | CAIPWGGEAFF | TGTGCCATCCCTTGGGGAGGTGAAGCTTTCTTT
. | TRBJ2-6 | . | TRBV19 | 14 | CASRDGARANVLTF | TGTGCCAGTAGGGACGGAGCTAGGGCCAACGTCCTGACTTTC
TRBD2 | TRBJ2-1 | . | TRBV5-4 | 16 | CASSPAGDQTYNEQFF | TGTGCCAGCAGCCCAGCGGGGGATCAAACGTACAATGAGCAGTTCTTC
. | TRBJ1-2 | . | TRBV29-1 | 11 | CSVGDFYGYTF | TGCAGCGTTGGAGATTTCTATGGCTACACCTTC
. | TRBJ1-1 | . | TRBV6-5 | 11 | CASSRGSEAFF | TGTGCCAGCAGCCGGGGCAGTGAAGCTTTCTTT
. | TRBJ1-5 | . | TRBV6-5 | 13 | CASRWREDQPQHF | TGTGCCAGCAGGTGGAGAGAGGATCAGCCCCAGCATTTT
TRBD1 | TRBJ2-1 | once | TRBV29-1 | 14 | CSVTKQGPYNEQFF | TGCAGCGTTACCAAACAGGGGCCCTACAATGAGCAGTTCTTC
. | TRBJ1-1 | . | TRBV5-1 | 15 | CASSLASSGTSEAFF | TGCGCCAGCAGCTTGGCCTCTTCAGGGACTTCTGAAGCTTTCTTT
. | TRBJ2-6 | . | TRBV7-3 | 18 | CASSLMGRSSTGANVLTF | TGTGCCAGCAGCTTAATGGGCAGGAGTTCAACCGGGGCCAACGTCCTGACTTTC
. | TRBJ1-5 | few | TRBV5-6 | 13 | CASSRTAHQPQHF | TGTGCCAGCAGCCGCACCGCGCATCAGCCCCAGCATTTT
. | TRBJ1-5 | . | TRBV6-1 | 16 | CASSALFSQPNQPQHF | TGTGCCAGCAGTGCACTTTTTTCCCAGCCTAATCAGCCCCAGCATTTT
. | TRBJ2-5 | . | TRBV24-1 | 15 | CATSGNQGGQETQYF | TGTGCCACCAGTGGAAACCAGGGGGGACAAGAGACCCAGTACTTC
. | TRBJ2-5 | . | TRBV6-5 | 13 | CASRTPGQETQYF | TGTGCCAGCAGGACTCCCGGGCAAGAGACCCAGTACTTC
. | TRBJ1-1 | . | TRBV12-3/TRBV12-4 | 13 | CASSPRSDTEAFF | TGTGCCAGCAGCCCCAGGTCGGACACTGAAGCTTTCTTT
. | TRBJ1-1 | . | TRBV7-8 | 15 | CASSFSGGGWTEAFF | TGTGCCAGCAGCTTTTCCGGGGGGGGTTGGACTGAAGCTTTCTTT
. | TRBJ1-4 | . | TRBV15 | 15 | CATSNLDGYNEKLFF | TGTGCCACCAGCAACTTGGACGGTTATAATGAAAAACTGTTTTTT
. | TRBJ2-7 | . | TRBV5-1 | 14 | CASSLGQPSYEQYF | TGCGCCAGCAGCTTGGGACAGCCCTCCTACGAGCAGTACTTC
TRBD1 | TRBJ2-6 | . | TRBV6-4 | 15 | CASSPGGSGANVLTF | TGTGCCAGCAGTCCAGGGGGCTCTGGGGCCAACGTCCTGACTTTC
. | TRBJ1-1 | . | TRBV5-1 | 14 | CASSLVGGNTEAFF | TGCGCCAGCAGCTTGGTGGGGGGAAACACTGAAGCTTTCTTT
TRBD1 | TRBJ1-6 | . | TRBV4-1 | 15 | CASSPGTGVNSPLHF | TGCGCCAGCAGCCCGGGGACAGGGGTTAATTCACCCCTCCACTTT
. | TRBJ1-3 | . | TRBV30 | 14 | CAWSVAGKENTIYF | TGTGCCTGGAGTGTAGCAGGGAAGGAAAACACCATATATTTT
. | TRBJ1-2 | . | TRBV6-6 | 13 | CASSPGTDYGYTF | TGTGCCAGCAGTCCAGGGACTGACTATGGCTACACCTTC
TRBD1 | TRBJ2-3 | . | TRBV5-5 | 16 | CASSWGDRAGTDTQYF | TGTGCCAGCAGCTGGGGAGACAGGGCGGGCACAGATACGCAGTATTTT
. | TRBJ1-1 | . | TRBV13 | 13 | CASSLGQGSEAFF | TGTGCCAGCAGCTTAGGACAGGGAAGTGAAGCTTTCTTT
TRBD1 | TRBJ2-2 | . | TRBV6-6 | 14 | CASSLQGRTGELFF | TGTGCCAGCAGTTTACAGGGGCGCACCGGGGAGCTGTTTTTT
TRBD1 | TRBJ1-2 | . | TRBV19 | 15 | CASSADRGLDYGYTF | TGTGCCAGTAGTGCTGACAGGGGGCTTGACTATGGCTACACCTTC
. | TRBJ1-5 | many | TRBV19 | 12 | CASTVGREPQHF | TGTGCCAGTACAGTAGGGAGAGAGCCCCAGCATTTT
. | TRBJ2-7 | once | TRBV13 | 15 | CASSPARRGGYEQYF | TGTGCCAGCAGCCCAGCCCGCAGGGGAGGCTACGAGCAGTACTTC
. | TRBJ1-6 | . | TRBV6-5 | 15 | CASSSPGLLNSPLHF | TGTGCCAGCAGTTCCCCGGGACTCCTAAATTCACCCCTCCACTTT
. | TRBJ2-5 | . | TRBV5-1 | 13 | CASSQTARETQYF | TGCGCCAGCAGTCAGACAGCGAGAGAGACCCAGTACTTC
. | TRBJ2-3 | once | TRBV5-4 | 15 | CASSLALTSTDTQYF | TGTGCCAGCAGCTTGGCCCTTACCAGCACAGATACGCAGTATTTT
TRBD2 | TRBJ2-3 | . | TRBV7-2 | 15 | CAGGLARGSTDTQYF | TGTGCCGGGGGACTAGCGCGGGGGAGCACAGATACGCAGTATTTT
TRBD1 | TRBJ2-3 | once | TRBV28 | 13 | CASCRGWPDTQYF | TGTGCCAGTTGCAGGGGGTGGCCAGATACGCAGTATTTT
TRBD2 | TRBJ2-1 | . | TRBV3-1/TRBV3-2 | 16 | CASTGTSGSSYNEQFF | TGTGCCAGCACCGGGACTAGCGGGAGCTCCTACAATGAGCAGTTCTTC
. | TRBJ2-6 | . | TRBV6-6 | 15 | CASNRQGAGANVLTF | TGTGCCAGCAATAGGCAGGGAGCGGGGGCCAACGTCCTGACTTTC
. | TRBJ2-4 | . | TRBV5-1 | 15 | CASGEGQGLGDIQYF | TGCGCCAGCGGAGAAGGGCAGGGCTTAGGGGACATTCAGTACTTC
TRBD1 | TRBJ1-1 | . | TRBV4-2 | 15 | CASSQVSTGGTEAFF | TGTGCCAGCAGCCAAGTATCGACAGGGGGCACTGAAGCTTTCTTT
. | TRBJ1-3 | . | TRBV3-1/TRBV3-2 | 14 | CASSLALSRNTIYF | TGTGCCAGCAGCCTAGCATTGAGTAGAAACACCATATATTTT
TRBD1 | TRBJ2-7 | . | TRBV5-1 | 14 | CASSPGQADYEQYF | TGCGCCAGCAGCCCGGGACAGGCGGACTACGAGCAGTACTTC